Shown below are 13 T cell receptor beta chains from a single sample sequenced in a study of blood T cell repertoires in COVID-19. Assay: immunoSEQ multiplex PCR; the TCRdb copy retains only in-frame clones and omits some. The sample records under 85,000 clones, about 81% being singletons. The sequencing sample was made of peripheral blood. The receptor source for this set is a man at least 80 years old with acute or convalescent COVID-19.

The V gene is TRBV7-2, the J gene TRBJ2-1; TRBD1 matches 8 bases. The CDR3 has 14 residues. The V segment lost 3 bases and the J segment 6 bases; nucleotides outside the gene matches: 4. Germline CDR1 and CDR2: SGHTA and FQGNSA. CDR3 bases: TGTGCCAGCAGCTTTGTCGGACAGGGCAATGAGCAGTTCTTC. It specifies CASSFVGQGNEQFF.

The rearrangement uses TRBV4-2 and TRBJ2-1; D not certain. Germline-derived CDR1 and CDR2 are LGHNA and YNFKEQ. Trimming shortened V by 0 bases and J by 3 bases, and 6 bases separated the two germline ends. The CDR3 is 14 amino acids. This CDR3 reads CASSQDLFYNEQFF. CDR3 bases: TGTGCCAGCAGCCAAGACCTATTCTACAATGAGCAGTTCTTC.

The chain links TRBV9 to TRBJ2-5; a possible D gene is TRBD2 (5 bases). The V and J ends lost 0 bases and 0 bases respectively, with 12 bases between them. This CDR3 contains 16 residues. The germline gives CDR1 SGDLS, CDR2 YYNGEE. The CDR3, as DNA: TGTGCCAGCAGCGTAGGAGGGCAGGCGTACCAAGAGACCCAGTACTTC. It specifies CASSVGGQAYQETQYF. Based on the CDR3 plus reference TRBV9 and TRBJ2-5, the full variable domain is DSGVTQTPKHLITATGQRVTLRCSPRSGDLSVYWYQQSLDQGLQFLIQYYNGEERAKGNILERFSAQQFPDLHSELNLSSLELGDSALYFCASSVGGQAYQETQYFGPGTRLLVL.

The rearrangement links TRBV6-6 to TRBJ1-1; D might be TRBD1 (6 bases). Trimming pared 6 bases from V and 1 base from J, leaving 6 bases between. This CDR3 region has 12 residues. Germline loops: CDR1 MNHNY, CDR2 SVGAGI (reference sequence). CDR3 DNA sequence: TGTGCCAGCAGGGACAGGAACACTGAAGCTTTCTTT. This sequence encodes CASRDRNTEAFF.

For the CDR3, the DNA is TGTGCCAGCAGCTTAGCGGGGGTGGCTAGCGGATACAATGAGCAGTTCTTC. Protein sequence: CASSLAGVASGYNEQFF. The chain joins TRBV7-2 to TRBJ2-1; 7 bases agree with TRBD2. The V gene end was trimmed by 0 bases and the J gene end by 4 bases; junction bases not matched to a gene: 9. The CDR3 is 17 residues long. Germline V gene lookup returns CDR1 SGHTA and CDR2 FQGNSA.

This chain joins TRBV9 and TRBJ2-1; 8 bases match TRBD2. This CDR3 comprises 16 residues. V gave up 3 bases and J gave up 5 bases; unmatched junction bases: 10. Germline CDR1 and CDR2: SGDLS and YYNGEE. The CDR3 here is CASSAVLADYNNEQFF. For the CDR3, the DNA is TGTGCCAGCAGCGCAGTACTAGCGGATTATAACAATGAGCAGTTCTTC.

The chain carries TRBV6-5 and TRBJ2-5; TRBD2 agrees at 10 bases. With 2 bases clipped from V and 5 bases from J, the junction kept 2 bases outside the gene matches. The CDR3 runs to 14 residues. CDR1 and CDR2 from the germline V gene are MNHEY and SVGAGI. The CDR3: CASSYGTSDETQYF. In DNA, the CDR3 is TGTGCCAGCAGTTACGGGACTAGCGATGAGACCCAGTACTTC.

The chain is built from TRBV6-5 and TRBJ2-3; 7 positions match TRBD2. Germline V gives CDR1 MNHEY, CDR2 SVGAGI. With 6 bases clipped from V and 6 bases from J, the junction kept 12 bases outside the gene matches. The CDR3 length is 15 residues. CDR3 in DNA: TGTGCCAGCAGACGACTAGCTTTCGTCCTTGATACGCAGTATTTT. This codes for CASRRLAFVLDTQYF.

This sequence joins TRBV18 and TRBJ2-7; D is possibly TRBD2 (5 bases). The CDR3 sequence is 12 residues long. Germline V gives CDR1 KGHSH, CDR2 LQKENI. V lost 6 bases and J lost 6, with 12 bases in between. The DNA for the CDR3 is TGTGCCAGCTCTCTTGGACTTTTCGAGCAGTACTTC. Translation: CASSLGLFEQYF.

CDR3 bases: TGTGCCACCAGGAGGGCTAGCGACTACGAGCAGTACTTC. Encoded protein: CATRRASDYEQYF. This rearrangement joins TRBV24-1 to TRBJ2-7; D may be TRBD2 (6 bases). V lost 7 bases and J 3 bases, leaving 12 bases between the germline ends. Germline CDR1 and CDR2: KGHDR and SFDVKD. The CDR3 totals 13 residues.

The chain recombines TRBV29-1 with TRBJ1-2; TRBD1 is a possible D gene (5 bases). V was clipped by 6 bases and J by 0 bases, with 11 bases between them. The CDR3 length is 13 residues. The V gene's germline CDR1 is SQVTM and CDR2 ANQGSEA. CDR3 in amino acids: CSVGREANYGYTF. The CDR3 DNA reads as TGCAGCGTAGGCAGGGAGGCTAACTATGGCTACACCTTC.

V is TRBV7-6 and J is TRBJ2-1; weak D call: TRBD1 (5 bases). This CDR3 contains 16 residues. V was clipped by 1 base and J by 8 bases, with 18 bases between them. CDR1 SGHVS and CDR2 FNYEAQ come from the germline V gene. CDR3 in amino acids: CASSLVSTGFRDEQFF. The CDR3 region has the DNA TGTGCCAGCAGCTTAGTTTCCACAGGTTTTAGAGATGAGCAGTTCTTC.

This clone was observed once. The chain couples TRBV7-2 to TRBJ2-1; D perhaps matches TRBD1 (6 bases). This CDR3 spans 15 amino acids. Trimming cost V 10 bases and J 3 bases, with 19 bases left between them. Germline V gene lookup returns CDR1 SGHTA and CDR2 FQGNSA. The CDR3 region has the DNA TGTGCCACCTCGCTCCGGGACAATAACTACAATGAGCAGTTCTTC. Encoded protein: CATSLRDNNYNEQFF. The variable domain in full, with the rest retrieved from reference TRBV7-2 and TRBJ2-1, is GAGVSQSPSNKVTEKGKDVELRCDPISGHTALYWYRQSLGQGLEFLIYFQGNSAPDKSGLPSDRFSAERTGGSVSTLTIQRTQQEDSAVYLCATSLRDNNYNEQFFGPGTRLTVL.